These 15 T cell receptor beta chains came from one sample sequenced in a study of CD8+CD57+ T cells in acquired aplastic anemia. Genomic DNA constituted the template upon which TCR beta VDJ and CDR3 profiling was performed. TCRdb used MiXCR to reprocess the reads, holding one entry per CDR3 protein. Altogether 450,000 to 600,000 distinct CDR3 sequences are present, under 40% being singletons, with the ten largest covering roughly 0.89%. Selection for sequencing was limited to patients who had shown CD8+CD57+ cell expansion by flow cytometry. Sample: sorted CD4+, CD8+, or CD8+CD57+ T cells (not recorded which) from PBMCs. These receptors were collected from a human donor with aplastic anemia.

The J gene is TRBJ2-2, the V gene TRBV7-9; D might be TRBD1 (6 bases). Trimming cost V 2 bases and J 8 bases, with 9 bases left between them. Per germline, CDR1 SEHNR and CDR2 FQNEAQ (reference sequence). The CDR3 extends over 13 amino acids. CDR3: CASSLHGTGELFF. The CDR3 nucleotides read TGTGCCAGCAGCTTACATGGGACAGGGGAGCTGTTTTTT.

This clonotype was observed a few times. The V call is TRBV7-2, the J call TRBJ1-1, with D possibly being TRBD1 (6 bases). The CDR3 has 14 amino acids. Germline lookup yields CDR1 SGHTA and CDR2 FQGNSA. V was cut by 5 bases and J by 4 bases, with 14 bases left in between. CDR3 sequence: CASSTTGQGTEAFF. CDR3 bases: TGTGCCAGCAGCACAACAGGGCAGGGCACTGAAGCTTTCTTT.

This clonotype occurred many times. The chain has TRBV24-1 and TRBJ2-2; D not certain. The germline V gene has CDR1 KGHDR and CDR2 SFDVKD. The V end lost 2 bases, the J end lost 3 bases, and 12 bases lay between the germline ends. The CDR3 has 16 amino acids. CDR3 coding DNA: TGTGCCACCAGTGATTCCCAAAGGGCGGACACCGGGGAGCTGTTTTTT. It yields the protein CATSDSQRADTGELFF.

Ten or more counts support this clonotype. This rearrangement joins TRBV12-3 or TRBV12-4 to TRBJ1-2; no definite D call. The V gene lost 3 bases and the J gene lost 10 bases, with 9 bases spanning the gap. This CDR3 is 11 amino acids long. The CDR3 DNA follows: TGTGCCAGCAGTTTCTACAGTAACTACACCTTC. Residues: CASSFYSNYTF.

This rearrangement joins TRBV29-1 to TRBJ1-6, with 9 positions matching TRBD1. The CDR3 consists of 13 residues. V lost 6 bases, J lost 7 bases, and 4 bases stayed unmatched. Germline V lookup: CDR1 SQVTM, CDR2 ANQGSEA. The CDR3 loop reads CSVRTGENSPLHF. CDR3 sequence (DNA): TGCAGCGTCAGGACAGGGGAAAATTCACCCCTCCACTTT. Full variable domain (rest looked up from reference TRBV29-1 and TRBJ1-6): SAVISQKPSRDICQRGTSLTIQCQVDSQVTMMFWYRQQPGQSLTLIATANQGSEATYESGFVIDKFPISRPNLTFSTLTVSNMSPEDSSIYLCSVRTGENSPLHFGNGTRLTVT.

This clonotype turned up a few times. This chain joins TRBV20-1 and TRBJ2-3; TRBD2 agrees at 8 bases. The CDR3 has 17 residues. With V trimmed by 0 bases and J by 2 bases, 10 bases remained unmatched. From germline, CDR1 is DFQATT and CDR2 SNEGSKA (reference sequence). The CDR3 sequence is CSARDGSRREVTDTQYF. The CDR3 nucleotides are TGCAGTGCTAGAGATGGGTCGCGGCGGGAGGTCACAGATACGCAGTATTTT.

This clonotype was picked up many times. The CDR3 loop reads CASSGGQSYEQYF. The CDR3 bases are TGTGCCAGCAGCGGGGGACAGTCCTACGAGCAGTACTTC. The chain joins TRBV9 to TRBJ2-7; 7 bases match TRBD1. V shed 3 bases, J shed 1 base, and the junction held 1 base outside the gene matches. The CDR3 has 13 residues. From germline, CDR1 is SGDLS and CDR2 YYNGEE. The whole variable domain, remainder taken from reference TRBV9 and TRBJ2-7, is DSGVTQTPKHLITATGQRVTLRCSPRSGDLSVYWYQQSLDQGLQFLIQYYNGEERAKGNILERFSAQQFPDLHSELNLSSLELGDSALYFCASSGGQSYEQYFGPGTRLTVT.

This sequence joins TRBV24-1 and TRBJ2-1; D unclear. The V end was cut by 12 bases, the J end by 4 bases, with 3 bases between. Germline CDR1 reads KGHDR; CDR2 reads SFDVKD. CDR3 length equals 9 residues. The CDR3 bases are TGTGCCTCATACAATGAGCAGTTCTTC. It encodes CASYNEQFF.

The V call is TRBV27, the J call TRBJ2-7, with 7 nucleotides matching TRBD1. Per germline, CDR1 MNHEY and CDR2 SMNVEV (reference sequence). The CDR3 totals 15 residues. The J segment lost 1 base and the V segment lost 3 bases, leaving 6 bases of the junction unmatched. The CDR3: CASSLAEGASYEQYF. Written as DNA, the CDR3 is TGTGCCAGCAGTTTGGCTGAGGGGGCATCCTACGAGCAGTACTTC.

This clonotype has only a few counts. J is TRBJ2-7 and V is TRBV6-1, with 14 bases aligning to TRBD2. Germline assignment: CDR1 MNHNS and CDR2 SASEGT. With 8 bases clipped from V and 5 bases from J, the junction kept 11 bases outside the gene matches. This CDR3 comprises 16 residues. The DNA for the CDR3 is TGTGCCAGCCGTGGGACTAGCGGGAGTAAGTCGGACGAGCAGTACTTC. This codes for CASRGTSGSKSDEQYF.

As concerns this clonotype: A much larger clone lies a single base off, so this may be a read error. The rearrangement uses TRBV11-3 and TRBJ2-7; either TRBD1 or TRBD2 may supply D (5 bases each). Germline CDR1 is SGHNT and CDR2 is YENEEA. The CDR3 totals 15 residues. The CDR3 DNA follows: TGTGCCGGCAGCTTAAGGGCAGGGACCAACTACGAGCAGTACTTC. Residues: CAGSLRAGTNYEQYF.

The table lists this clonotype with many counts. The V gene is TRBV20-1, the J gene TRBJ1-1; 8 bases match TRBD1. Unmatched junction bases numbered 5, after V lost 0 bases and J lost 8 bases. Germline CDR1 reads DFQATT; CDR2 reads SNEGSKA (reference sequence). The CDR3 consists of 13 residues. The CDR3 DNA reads TGCAGTGCTAGAGAGATCGGGACAGGAGAAGCTTTCTTT. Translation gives CSAREIGTGEAFF.

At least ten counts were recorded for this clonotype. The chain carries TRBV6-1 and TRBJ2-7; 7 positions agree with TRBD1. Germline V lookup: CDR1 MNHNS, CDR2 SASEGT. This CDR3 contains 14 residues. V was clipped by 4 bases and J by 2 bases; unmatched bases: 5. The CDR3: CASSVNRGPYEQYF. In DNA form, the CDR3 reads TGTGCCAGCAGTGTAAACAGGGGCCCCTACGAGCAGTACTTC.

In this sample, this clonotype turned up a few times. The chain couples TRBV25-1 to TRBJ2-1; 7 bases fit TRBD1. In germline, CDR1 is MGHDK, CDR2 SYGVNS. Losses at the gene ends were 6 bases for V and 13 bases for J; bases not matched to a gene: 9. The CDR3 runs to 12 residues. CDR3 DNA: TGTGCCAGCAGCACCGAGACAGGGTCCCAGTTCTTC. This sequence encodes CASSTETGSQFF.

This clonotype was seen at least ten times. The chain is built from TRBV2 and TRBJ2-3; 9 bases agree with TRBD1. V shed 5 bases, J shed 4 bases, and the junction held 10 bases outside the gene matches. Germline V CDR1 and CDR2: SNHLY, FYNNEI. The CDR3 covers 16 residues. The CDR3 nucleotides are TGTGCCAGCAGTACCAAATTCAGACAGGGGGCAGATACGCAGTATTTT. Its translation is CASSTKFRQGADTQYF.